Listed here are 20 T cell receptor beta chains from one sample, sequenced in a study of blood T cell repertoires in COVID-19. The data were produced by immunoSEQ multiplex PCR, yet TCRdb's version contains in-frame clones alone and is incomplete. The sample lists roughly 120,000 clones; roughly 85% were seen once. The sample consisted of peripheral blood. The receptor set was obtained from a man aged 35-49 years with acute or convalescent COVID-19.

The rearrangement joins TRBV7-3 to TRBJ2-3; D is unresolved. The CDR3 totals 12 residues. V was cut by 6 bases and J by 2 bases, with 6 bases left in between. Germline assignment: CDR1 SGHTA and CDR2 FQGTGA. The CDR3: CASSQNTDTQYF. In DNA form, the CDR3 reads TGTGCCAGCAGTCAAAACACAGATACGCAGTATTTT.

CDR3 sequence (DNA): TGCGCCAGCAGCCAAGCTGCGACCGCCGGGGTATTTAATGAAAAACTGTTTTTT. It is translated as CASSQAATAGVFNEKLFF. The genes are TRBV4-1 and TRBJ1-4; D remains unclear. V was cut by 1 base and J by 4 bases, with 19 bases left in between. Germline loops: CDR1 MGHRA, CDR2 YSYEKL. The CDR3 consists of 18 residues.

The chain employs TRBV29-1 and TRBJ2-3, with 9 positions matching TRBD1. Germline trimming cut 4 bases from V and 4 bases from J; bases unmatched to any gene: 6. The CDR3 is made up of 14 amino acids. Looked up from germline, CDR1 is SQVTM and CDR2 is ANQGSEA. CDR3 DNA sequence: TGCAGCGTTGTAGGACAGGGGACGGCAGATACGCAGTATTTT. Translation gives CSVVGQGTADTQYF.

Regarding this clone: The junction does not match germline at one end; this may be a read error. The chain combines TRBV18 with TRBJ2-5, with D perhaps TRBD1 (6 bases). The CDR3 has 13 amino acids. Germline V CDR1 and CDR2: KGHSH, LQKENI. The CDR3 DNA reads as TGTGCCAGCTCACCACCGGGTGGGGGCCCCCGAGACTTC. It is translated as CASSPPGGGPRDF.

The V and J genes are TRBV6-2 or TRBV6-3 and TRBJ1-4; 7 nucleotides align to TRBD1. The V gene end was trimmed by 6 bases and the J gene end by 2 bases; junction bases not matched to a gene: 12. The length of the CDR3 is 17 residues. CDR1 and CDR2 (germline): MNHEY, SVGEGT. Here the CDR3 DNA reads TGTGCCAGCAGCCGATTAACAGGGGATTGGACTAATGAAAAACTGTTTTTT. This codes for CASSRLTGDWTNEKLFF.

This rearrangement joins TRBV7-8 to TRBJ1-5; no reliable D call. Deletions cut 1 base from V and 4 bases from J, with 11 bases between. The germline CDR1 and CDR2 sequences are SGHVS and FQNEAQ. The CDR3 totals 15 residues. The chain's CDR3 is CASSLVSPSNQPQHF. In DNA, the CDR3 is TGTGCCAGCAGCTTAGTTAGCCCATCGAATCAGCCCCAGCATTTT.

The chain recombines TRBV4-1 with TRBJ2-7; no definite D call. This CDR3 has 14 residues. The germline V and J ends were trimmed by 1 base and 2 bases, with 9 bases remaining between them. Germline V lookup: CDR1 MGHRA, CDR2 YSYEKL. In DNA, the CDR3 is TGCGCCAGCAGCCAAGCTTACCTAGCCTACGAGCAGTACTTC. Its protein is CASSQAYLAYEQYF.

As concerns this clone: One end of the junction is discordant with germline, which a read error may explain. The chain has TRBV30 and TRBJ2-3, with TRBD2 matching over 8 bases. CDR1 GTSNPN and CDR2 SVGIG come from the germline V gene (reference sequence). This CDR3 is built from 13 residues. This CDR3 reads CAWSVRASGREVF. In DNA, the CDR3 is TGTGCCTGGAGTGTACGGGCTAGCGGGCGAGAGGTTTTT.

The chain is built from TRBV10-3 and TRBJ2-3, with 8 positions matching TRBD2. The trim removed 2 bases at V and 2 bases at J, leaving 18 bases unmatched. The CDR3 runs 20 residues. CDR1 and CDR2 from the germline V gene are ENHRY and SYGVKD. This CDR3 reads CAISEGGIIAGSVNTDTQYF. The CDR3 region has the DNA TGTGCCATCAGTGAGGGGGGGATAATAGCGGGGTCAGTTAACACAGATACGCAGTATTTT.

This clone was found once. J is TRBJ1-1 and V is TRBV19, with D tentatively TRBD1 (6 bases). Trimming took 9 bases from V and 6 from J, leaving 23 bases between them. In germline, CDR1 is LNHDA, CDR2 SQIVND (reference sequence). This CDR3 has 15 residues. This chain's CDR3 is CASGRRTGSGAEAFF. The CDR3 DNA sequence: TGTGCCAGCGGGCGTAGAACAGGGAGTGGCGCTGAAGCTTTCTTT. Full variable domain (rest looked up from reference TRBV19 and TRBJ1-1): DGGITQSPKYLFRKEGQNVTLSCEQNLNHDAMYWYRQDPGQGLRLIYYSQIVNDFQKGDIAEGYSVSREKKESFPLTVTSAQKNPTAFYLCASGRRTGSGAEAFFGQGTRLTVV.

This chain joins TRBV6-5 and TRBJ2-1, with TRBD1 identical over 11 bases. Germline assignment: CDR1 MNHEY and CDR2 SVGAGI. V lost 2 bases, J lost 6 bases, and 3 bases stayed unmatched. The CDR3 runs to 15 residues. CDR3 coding DNA: TGTGCCAGCAGTTACACTGGGACAGGGGGCAATGAGCAGTTCTTC. Residues: CASSYTGTGGNEQFF.

The chain is built from TRBV24-1 and TRBJ1-4; no clear D gene. Germline assignment: CDR1 KGHDR and CDR2 SFDVKD. V was clipped by 5 bases and J by 4 bases, with 16 bases between them. This CDR3 is 16 amino acids long. As DNA, the CDR3 is TGTGCCACCAGTGGTTCTTTTTCTGGACTTAATGAAAAACTGTTTTTT. This sequence encodes CATSGSFSGLNEKLFF.

The DNA of the CDR3 is TGTGCCAGCAGTACGCACAGGTTTTACTACGAGCAGTACTTC. It specifies CASSTHRFYYEQYF. The rearrangement uses TRBV27 and TRBJ2-7, with D perhaps TRBD1 (5 bases). CDR3 size: 14 residues. Germline CDR1 and CDR2: MNHEY and SMNVEV (reference sequence). V lost 5 bases, J lost 3 bases, and 14 bases lay in between.

The genes are TRBV27 and TRBJ2-2, with 7 bases fitting TRBD1. The CDR3 covers 15 residues. Looked up from germline, CDR1 is MNHEY and CDR2 is SMNVEV (reference sequence). V was clipped by 5 bases and J by 1 base; unmatched bases: 4. As DNA, the CDR3 is TGTGCCAGCAGTCCGCGGACAGGGAACACCGGGGAGCTGTTTTTT. Protein product: CASSPRTGNTGELFF.

This clone was detected many times. CDR3 in DNA: TGTGCCAGCAGTTACCGGACAGGTCCATTCCCCCAGCATTTT. It codes for CASSYRTGPFPQHF. The chain combines TRBV6-5 with TRBJ1-5; 7 bases are shared with TRBD1. The CDR3 contains 14 residues. Trimming at V came to 2 bases and at J to 10 bases, leaving 8 bases not matched to a gene. Looked up from germline, CDR1 is MNHEY and CDR2 is SVGAGI.

The rearrangement links TRBV7-9 to TRBJ2-1; TRBD2 matches 7 bases. The CDR3 runs to 13 residues. The V gene's germline CDR1 is SEHNR and CDR2 FQNEAQ (reference sequence). J lost 8 bases, V lost 1 base, and 2 bases had no gene match. This chain's CDR3 is CASSLGLADEQFF. CDR3 bases: TGTGCCAGCAGCTTAGGACTAGCCGATGAGCAGTTCTTC.

V gene TRBV3-1 (or the pseudogene TRBV3-2) combines with J gene TRBJ1-2; possible D gene TRBD1, 6 bases. From germline, CDR1 is LGHDT and CDR2 YNNKEL (reference sequence). This CDR3 comprises 14 residues. The V end lost 0 bases, the J end lost 6 bases, and 11 bases lay between the germline ends. The CDR3 coding sequence is TGTGCCAGCAGCCAAGAGGGAAAGGGGGATGGCTACACCTTC. Amino acid sequence: CASSQEGKGDGYTF.

The CDR3: CASRARTANEKLFF. In DNA form, the CDR3 reads TGTGCCAGCAGGGCCAGGACTGCTAATGAAAAACTGTTTTTT. The chain is built from TRBV6-6 and TRBJ1-4; no firm D call. The V end lost 6 bases, the J end lost 3 bases, and 11 bases lay between the germline ends. Per the germline V gene, CDR1 is MNHNY and CDR2 is SVGAGI (reference sequence). The CDR3 has 14 amino acids.

This chain connects TRBV18 to TRBJ2-5; 8 bases fit TRBD2. Germline CDR1 reads KGHSH; CDR2 reads LQKENI. V was pared by 4 bases and J by 5 bases, with 12 bases of the junction left unmatched. The CDR3 consists of 16 residues. For the CDR3, the DNA is TGTGCCAGCTCACGGCAGACCAGCGGGGGAAGGGAGACCCAGTACTTC. This translates into CASSRQTSGGRETQYF.

V gene TRBV10-2 combines with J gene TRBJ2-3; a weak D match, TRBD1 (6 bases). V was clipped by 7 bases and J by 2 bases, with 19 bases between them. The germline V gene encodes CDR1 WSHSY and CDR2 SAAADI. This CDR3 is built from 16 residues. CDR3 residues: CASTQTRGMTTDTQYF. Here the CDR3 DNA reads TGCGCCAGCACTCAGACCAGGGGAATGACCACAGATACGCAGTATTTT.